This T cell receptor (beta chain) stems from a study of regulatory and conventional T cells in RAG deficiency. The sorted regulatory T cells were CD4+, CD25-high and CD127-low, with genomic DNA sequenced. Clones were sequenced by immunoSEQ multiplex PCR, and TCRdb holds only the in-frame ones, with some missing. Here the sample spans 9,400 or so clones, roughly 90% being singletons. As regards this clone: Its antigen is still unknown.

General study findings and limits: Patient subsets had shorter CDR3s; Omenn Treg-Tconv overlap exceeded 75%. Control T-cell subsets had markedly higher Shannon entropy and lower Simpson indices than RAG-deficient patients.

The CDR3 sequence is 15 residues long. CDR1 is SGHVS, CDR2 FQNEAQ, per germline. V lost 5 bases and J 4 bases, leaving 15 bases between the germline ends. This same sample was also part of a study on regulatory T cells. That work adds: The primer mix had 52 TRBV and 13 TRBJ primers. Patient repertoires had restricted TRB V-J pairs and skewed V and J usage, most in Tregs.

The sample was Tregs sorted from blood. The origin of this receptor is a human donor in good health. The rearrangement uses TRBV7-8 and TRBJ2-1; TRBD2 might be the D (5 bases). CDR3 nucleotides: TGTGCCAGCAGCCTATCCATTACGGGGTACAATGAGCAGTTCTTC. Translated, it gives CASSLSITGYNEQFF.